Listed here is a single T cell receptor (beta chain). Which antigen it targets is not known. Nothing much larger sits one base from this clone, and base qualities are not available. The data belong to a study of blood T cell repertoires in COVID-19 (dated by TCRdb to about 2020). Regarding the study in general: Samples from collaborators originated in the United States, Italy and Spain and spanned both the acute and convalescent phases of COVID-19. The material from the prospective study consisted of cDNA or gDNA derived from T cells, B-cell-depleted T cells, or PBMCs. The dataset comprised deeply sampled blood TCRbeta repertoires from subjects exposed to, actively infected with, or recovered from COVID-19. A freely available public database, intended as a resource for researchers studying the immune response to SARS-CoV-2, is where the repertoires were released. The samples were drawn from the first 160 participants of the ongoing ImmuneRACE study and from roughly 1,300 subjects provided by 6 global collaborators. A de-identified subject ID, COVID-19 status, age in years and sex were almost always included in the sample metadata. Where available, HLA class I and class II types were obtained from metadata supplied by the sample provider rather than from assay-based typing.

In Seattle, one collaborating source enrolled patients while the infection was active and tracked those patients longitudinally over the course of disease. The collaborating institutions used their own protocols to collect whole blood in K2EDTA tubes. Collaborator samples were shipped for TCRbeta analysis as frozen whole blood, isolated PBMCs, or DNA extracted from either sample type. Inclusive of the bounding cysteine and phenylalanine, the CDR3 is 16 residues long. Of all the DNA, just the CDR3 is kept, 48 bases in frame from base 1. V trim: 3 bases; J trim: 1 base; unmatched bases: 5. Per the germline V gene, SGHDT is the CDR1 and YYEEEE is the CDR2. What the authors observed across the whole study: The amount of clinical and demographic metadata varied by source and participant and was provided uncurated.

TCRbeta CDR3 regions were amplified from genomic DNA by means of the immunoSEQ Assay, a bias-controlled multiplex PCR. Processing in the source paper ran as follows. The number of nucleated cells in each sample was estimated from the amplification of reference gene primers within the assay. Sequence reads were collapsed and filtered to measure the absolute abundance of every unique TCRbeta CDR3 rearrangement. For each sample, productive Simpson clonality was calculated as the square root of Simpson's diversity index over productive rearrangements. TCRdb stores this immuneACCESS table with in-frame sequences only. Part of the clones is absent; in the studies checked, under half of the shortfall reflects unresolved V genes, and no reason is known for the rest. Clone size and V and J calls were adopted from that table, with D and trimming inferred from the DNA. The sample records roughly 320,000 clones, 89% of which are singletons. The ten largest clones take up around 1.9% of the sample.

The chain was built from TRBV5-6 and TRBJ2-2, with 8 bases matching TRBD1. This receptor was obtained from a woman aged 25 to 39 with COVID-19, enrolled during active disease. Material for sequencing was peripheral blood. CDR3 reads: CASSSDRDLNTGELFF. Read as DNA, the sequence is TGTGCCAGCAGCTCGGACAGGGACTTGAACACCGGGGAGCTGTTTTTT.